The present T cell receptor (beta chain) was sequenced within a study of T cell responses to AZD1222 COVID-19 vaccine (dated by TCRdb to the early 2020s). Study-wide context: TCR sequencing was performed for roughly 250 trial participants, of whom roughly 200 were given two doses of AZD1222 and around 25 were given two doses of MenACWY control vaccine. Enrollment into the trials was organized by age into subgroups of 18-55, 56-69 and 70-plus years, and those subgroups contained about 160, 30 and 59 TCR-sequenced participants, respectively.

As regards this clone: Its antigen is unknown. No base qualities exist here, and no much larger clone lies one base off it.

CDR1 is given as SGHTA and CDR2 as FQGNSA, both from the germline V gene. Cut back by 1 base and 4 bases, the V and J ends lie 12 bases apart. Reading from cysteine to phenylalanine, the CDR3 counts 15 amino acids. The entry retains the CDR3 DNA only, 45 bases that are in frame from base 1. The research as a whole found: Spike-specific TCR breadth and depth rose significantly after two AZD1222 doses compared with day 0 and with MenACWY recipients. In the small 56-69-year group, the increase in depth fell short of significance, most likely because of low power. Nearly half of unique spike-specific TCRs reportedly recognized epitopes outside regions mutated in the B.1.351 and B.1.1.7 variants. Because no day 14 peak-response samples were available, the repertoires could be characterized only after the peak T cell response. Vaccine-associated CD4 TCRs spanned the whole spike protein, with dominant responses in regions 160-218 and 743-854. Participants were mostly white British, with more females than males. The authors suggested clonal diversity may have been underestimated. Conclusions about previously exposed vaccinees are limited, since just six AZD1222 recipients were seropositive for SARS-CoV-2 at baseline.

The CDR3 regions of human TCRbeta chains were subjected to immunosequencing. Per the source publication's procedure: Repertoire TCRs were checked for matches against a reference library of SARS-CoV-2-specific TCRs that had been generated using the MIRA antigen-specificity platform. Breadth was defined as the fraction of unique TCRs that were SARS-CoV-2-associated. Depth was defined as the fraction of total T cells that were SARS-CoV-2-associated. Each spike-specific TCR was assigned to its reactive spike region and to a CD4 or CD8 class using the MIRA data. Log10-transformed breadth and depth values were compared by one-way ANOVA with Sidak's multiple comparisons tests. TCRdb retrieved this table from immuneACCESS and kept in-frame rearrangements only. Not all clones are present; in checked studies, unresolved V genes account for under half, and no reason is known for the remainder. That table gives V, J and clone size, and the DNA gave D and trimming. This sample lists roughly 130,000 clones; approximately 90% were detected once. The leading ten clones occupy roughly 4% of the sample.

The sample's time point, from its label and the paper: about 28 days (+/-7) after the second vaccine dose. AZD1222 recipients given second doses at about 4 weeks or at about 12 weeks were pooled, since spike-specific TCR depth and breadth were not found to differ between the two schedules. Samples from vaccinated people were obtained from the UK trials COV001 and COV002, which included a single-blind randomized controlled phase 2/3 trial of AZD1222 (ChAdOx1 nCoV-19) in healthy adults. Trial participant PBMC samples were collected at day 0 and day 28 after the second dose for TCRbeta chain sequencing.

Here the chain combines TRBV7-2 and TRBJ2-3, with the D gene too uncertain to name. Here the sequenced sample was peripheral blood, taken 28 days after the second AZD1222 dose. This sequence was found in an adult who received the AZD1222 COVID-19 vaccine. The nucleotides read TGTGCCAGCAGCTTAGTTTCTGGATTTGCAGATACGCAGTATTTT. The translation is CASSLVSGFADTQYF. Reference TRBV7-2 and TRBJ2-3 genes cover what lies past the CDR3, so the full variable domain is GAGVSQSPSNKVTEKGKDVELRCDPISGHTALYWYRQSLGQGLEFLIYFQGNSAPDKSGLPSDRFSAERTGGSVSTLTIQRTQQEDSAVYLCASSLVSGFADTQYFGPGTRLTVL.